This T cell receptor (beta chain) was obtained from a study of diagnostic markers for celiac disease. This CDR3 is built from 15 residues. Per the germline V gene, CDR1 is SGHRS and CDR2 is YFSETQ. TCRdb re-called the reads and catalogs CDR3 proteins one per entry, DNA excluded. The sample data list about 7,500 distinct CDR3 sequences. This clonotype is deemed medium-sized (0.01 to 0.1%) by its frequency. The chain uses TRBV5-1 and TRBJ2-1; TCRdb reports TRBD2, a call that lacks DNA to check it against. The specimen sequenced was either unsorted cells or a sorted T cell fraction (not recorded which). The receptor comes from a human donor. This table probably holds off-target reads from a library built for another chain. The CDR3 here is CASSLGASGNNEQFF. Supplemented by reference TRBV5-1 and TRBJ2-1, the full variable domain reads KAGVTQTPRYLIKTRGQQVTLSCSPISGHRSVSWYQQTPGQGLQFLFEYFSETQRNKGNFPGRFSGRQFSNSRSEMNVSTLELGDSALYLCASSLGASGNNEQFFGPGTRLTVL.